The 7 T cell receptor beta chains in this list originate from one sample, sequenced in a study of CD8 T cells in Susac syndrome (dated by TCRdb to the late 2010s). Receptor amplification or capture employed the immunoSEQ multiplex PCR assay. RNA was extracted using the RNeasy kit, and about 0.45 to 1 ug of the RNA was reverse transcribed with random hexamers. TCRdb reran the public reads through fastp at Q25 and MiXCR, keeping productive beta chains. Duplicate CDR3 protein sequences are folded into a single record with the most common DNA and genes. In this sample the table shows approximately 170,000 distinct CDR3 sequences, approximately 90% of which occur a single time. The ten largest clones represent more than 0.07% of the sample. Material: CD4+ T cells from PBMCs. These receptors originate from a human donor in good health.

The rearrangement joins TRBV7-2 to TRBJ1-5; 9 positions match TRBD1. Germline V gives CDR1 SGHTA, CDR2 FQGNSA. Losses at the gene ends were 6 bases for V and 0 bases for J; bases not matched to a gene: 12. The length of the CDR3 is 18 residues. Here the CDR3 DNA reads TGTGCCAGCAGTCGTGGGGGGACAGGGCCCTATAGCAATCAGCCCCAGCATTTT. This sequence encodes CASSRGGTGPYSNQPQHF.

The chain carries TRBV6-1 and TRBJ1-4; D unresolved. V was cut by 5 bases and J by 6 bases, with 13 bases left in between. CDR1 and CDR2 from the germline V gene are MNHNS and SASEGT. The CDR3 extends over 14 amino acids. CDR3 DNA sequence: TGTGCCAGCAGTTGGGCAGGACTCGATGAAAAACTGTTTTTT. Encoded protein: CASSWAGLDEKLFF.

This chain links TRBV28 with TRBJ2-1; weak D call: TRBD2 (6 bases). Germline CDR1 reads MDHEN; CDR2 reads SYDVKM. V was shortened by 6 bases and J by 9 bases, with 21 bases between the two germline ends. This CDR3 spans 15 amino acids. CDR3: CASSRLISGVPEQFF. The CDR3 DNA is TGTGCCAGCAGCCGTCTTATATCGGGAGTCCCTGAGCAGTTCTTC.

The table lists this clonotype with a few counts. The chain employs TRBV5-1 and TRBJ2-2; D possibly corresponds to TRBD2 (6 bases). The CDR3 length is 15 residues. The germline gives CDR1 SGHRS, CDR2 YFSETQ. V was trimmed by 0 bases and J by 6 bases, leaving 12 bases between them. In DNA, the CDR3 is TGCGCCAGCAGCTTGGCCCCGGGACTTCCCGGGGAGCTGTTTTTT. The encoded protein is CASSLAPGLPGELFF.

V is TRBV5-1 and J is TRBJ2-2; D not certain. V lost 1 base and J lost 2, with 6 bases in between. The CDR3 contains 14 residues. Germline-derived CDR1 and CDR2 are SGHRS and YFSETQ. CDR3 loop: CASSLIGNTGELFF. The CDR3 DNA follows: TGCGCCAGCAGCTTGATCGGCAACACCGGGGAGCTGTTTTTT.

The gene calls are TRBV28 and TRBJ1-4; D is undetermined. This CDR3 spans 14 amino acids. V was trimmed by 2 bases and J by 8 bases, leaving 12 bases between them. Looked up from germline, CDR1 is MDHEN and CDR2 is SYDVKM. The CDR3 is CASSLTTMDEKLFF. The CDR3 coding sequence is TGTGCCAGCAGTTTAACTACAATGGACGAAAAACTGTTTTTT.

The chain is built from TRBV29-1 and TRBJ2-1; 10 bases align to TRBD1. V dropped 7 bases and J dropped 3; count of bases not matched to a gene: 9. CDR3 length equals 15 residues. Germline V gene lookup returns CDR1 SQVTM and CDR2 ANQGSEA. The DNA for the CDR3 is TGCAGCGCGCGACAGGGGGCTAATATCTACAATGAGCAGTTCTTC. Encoded protein: CSARQGANIYNEQFF.